This TCR beta chain was profiled in a study of T-cell memory formation after mild COVID-19. Across the whole study: TCR clusters were mostly confined to one donor each.

TCRdb re-analysed the 5' RACE reads in MiXCR, keeping a single row per CDR3 protein. Of about 280,000 distinct CDR3 sequences in the sample, 7% to 10% were seen once. Germline lookup yields CDR1 SQVTM and CDR2 ANQGSEA. The CDR3 consists of 13 residues. J was trimmed by 2 bases and V by 4 bases; bases with no gene match: 3. Study-level results: Most CD4+ clones that shrank were in CM and EM, while CD8+ ones turned up in EMRA.

This clonotype was seen at least ten times. Its antigen is still unknown. This sequence joins TRBV29-1 and TRBJ2-7, with TRBD1 identical over 9 bases. The TCR originated in a man aged 18 to 35 who had mild COVID-19 (a few samples of this study predate the infection). Cell type and time point are not known. Sequencing input: PBMCs or a T cell subset sorted from them (not recorded which). The CDR3 DNA reads as TGCAGCGTTGGGAGACAGGGGGCCTACGAGCAGTACTTC. Amino acid sequence: CSVGRQGAYEQYF.